This T cell receptor beta chain originates from a study of cytomegalovirus exposure and HLA in healthy donors. In the PCR, 60 Vbeta and 13 Jbeta primers were used. The data were produced by immunoSEQ multiplex PCR, yet TCRdb's version contains in-frame clones alone and is incomplete. Among about 120,000 clones listed, 70% to 80% were seen once. The CDR3 runs to 14 residues. V shed 5 bases, J shed 4 bases, and the junction held 7 bases outside the gene matches. Germline assignment: CDR1 SEHNR and CDR2 FQNEAQ (reference sequence). Sequencing was carried out using PBMCs. This receptor was obtained from a man aged 25-45 years in good health and CMV-seropositive. J is TRBJ1-2 and V is TRBV7-9; 7 bases match TRBD1. CDR3 sequence: CASSGEGTAYGYTF. The DNA of the CDR3 is TGTGCCAGCAGCGGGGAAGGGACAGCCTATGGCTACACCTTC.